This TCR beta chain comes out of a study of blood T cell repertoires in COVID-19 (dated by TCRdb to the early 2020s). Regarding the study in general: Collaborator samples came from the United States, Italy and Spain and covered acute and convalescent phases of COVID-19. Sample metadata almost always included a de-identified subject ID, COVID-19 status, age in years and sex. The material from the prospective study consisted of cDNA or gDNA derived from T cells, B-cell-depleted T cells, or PBMCs. A freely available public database, intended as a resource for researchers studying the immune response to SARS-CoV-2, is where the repertoires were released. Deeply sampled blood TCRbeta repertoires from subjects exposed to, actively infected with, or recovered from COVID-19 were included in the dataset. Where available, HLA class I and class II types were taken from metadata supplied by the sample provider and were not determined by assay-based typing. Samples came from the ongoing ImmuneRACE study (first 160 participants) plus 1,254 subjects from 6 global collaborators. Beyond this particular receptor, the publication reports: The quantity of clinical and demographic metadata differed by source and by participant and was supplied without curation.

Inclusive of the bounding cysteine and phenylalanine, the CDR3 is 14 residues long. Only the CDR3 DNA stays, 42 bases, in frame from base 1. Clipping removes 6 bases from V and 1 base from J, with 5 as the unmatched junction base count. The germline V gene (reference sequence) supplies CDR1 LGHDT and CDR2 YNNKEL. Concerning this clone itself: Its antigen is currently not known. Per-nucleotide qualities are absent, and no much larger clonotype sits a single base away.

Each collaborating institution followed its own protocols to collect whole blood in K2EDTA tubes. For TCRbeta analysis, collaborators shipped samples in one of three forms: frozen whole blood, isolated PBMCs, or DNA extracted from either of those sample types. The immunoSEQ Assay, a bias-controlled multiplex PCR, was used to amplify TCRbeta CDR3 regions from genomic DNA. Turning to the authors' computational methods: Within the assay, amplification of reference gene primers was used to estimate how many nucleated cells each sample contained. Sequence reads were collapsed and filtered to measure the absolute abundance of every unique TCRbeta CDR3 rearrangement. For each sample, productive Simpson clonality was calculated by taking the square root of Simpson's diversity index across productive rearrangements. TCRdb holds this immuneACCESS table with in-frame rearrangements only. Some clones are missing; in checked studies, unresolved V genes explain under half, and the rest has no known cause. For V, J and clone size, that table is used; D and trimming come from the DNA. The sample table holds 55,000 to 75,000 clones, of which 81% were seen once. The top ten clonotypes cover around 9.2% of the sample.

Sequencing was done on a sample of peripheral blood. This clonotype was sampled from a human donor in a cohort sampled during active COVID-19. The V gene is TRBV3-1 (or the pseudogene TRBV3-2) and the J gene is TRBJ1-1, with 7 junctional bases fitting TRBD1. The bases are TGTGCCAGCAGACCCGGGACAGCGAACACTGAAGCTTTCTTT. Its amino acids are CASRPGTANTEAFF.